The rows below give T cell receptor beta chains drawn from one sample of a study of tumour-infiltrating T cells in Burkitt lymphoma. Produced via immunoSEQ multiplex PCR; TCRdb's table is partial and in-frame only. The sample has 45,000 to 60,000 clones; roughly 30% are singletons. The sample comprised tumor tissue. These receptors were collected from a human donor with Burkitt lymphoma. CDR3s include the opening cysteine and the closing phenylalanine or tryptophan. Fields, in order: J gene, clone size, V gene, CDR3 protein. The size of a clone is reported for some rows only, either as once, few or many, or as a class for expanded clones.

J: TRBJ2-7; size: -; V: TRBV6-6; CDR3: CASSQRTWNEQYF
J: TRBJ1-1; size: -; V: TRBV7-9; CDR3: CASSLRGVTEAFF
J: TRBJ1-5; size: -; V: TRBV6-6; CDR3: CASSYGTGQSQPQHF
J: TRBJ1-6; size: -; V: TRBV27; CDR3: CASSRGAGSNSPLHF
J: TRBJ2-5; size: -; V: TRBV5-1; CDR3: CASSKGTSGGFTETQYF
J: TRBJ1-6; size: few; V: TRBV7-9; CDR3: CASTLGSSYNSPLHF
J: TRBJ1-2; size: -; V: TRBV27; CDR3: CASSSFGGDVTVRGSYGYTF
J: TRBJ1-2; size: few; V: TRBV20-1; CDR3: CSARYGSYTF
J: TRBJ2-7; size: few; V: TRBV6-5; CDR3: CASSGRGRRQYF
J: TRBJ2-5; size: -; V: TRBV21-1; CDR3: CASSKVGGQKETQYF
J: TRBJ1-2; size: few; V: TRBV7-9; CDR3: CASSLGAGSDGYTF
J: TRBJ2-2; size: -; V: TRBV6-5; CDR3: CASSQGTGELFF
J: TRBJ2-5; size: few; V: TRBV6-6; CDR3: CASSFAPGSRETQYF
J: TRBJ1-2; size: -; V: TRBV5-1; CDR3: CASSLTGMDYGYTF
J: TRBJ2-5; size: -; V: TRBV18; CDR3: CASSPGQEETQYF
J: TRBJ2-3; size: once; V: TRBV5-5; CDR3: CASSPGTDGTDTQYF
J: TRBJ2-5; size: few; V: TRBV2; CDR3: CASSGLLAQETQYF
J: TRBJ2-2; size: -; V: TRBV7-2; CDR3: CASQPSTTGSGELFF
J: TRBJ1-3; size: -; V: TRBV5-6; CDR3: CAGGLNSGNTIYF
J: TRBJ1-2; size: once; V: TRBV2; CDR3: CASSDRGAIGYTF
J: TRBJ2-1; size: -; V: TRBV6-5; CDR3: CASSYRTTYNEQFF
J: TRBJ1-1; size: -; V: TRBV7-9; CDR3: CASREYDTEAFF
J: TRBJ2-1; size: few; V: TRBV14; CDR3: CASSQWSLNEQFF
J: TRBJ1-2; size: few; V: TRBV6-1; CDR3: CASSVSRPGYGYTF
J: TRBJ2-2; size: few; V: TRBV7-3; CDR3: CASSLEGHSNTGELFF
J: TRBJ1-6; size: few; V: TRBV4-2; CDR3: CASSQEGTGQGTWGSPLHF
J: TRBJ1-1; size: -; V: TRBV4-1; CDR3: CASSQDYNTEAFF
J: TRBJ1-1; size: -; V: TRBV19; CDR3: CASSRQPTEAFF
J: TRBJ2-3; size: few; V: TRBV7-9; CDR3: CASSFTQREITDTQYF
J: TRBJ1-2; size: -; V: TRBV18; CDR3: CASSLDRASNYGYTF
J: TRBJ2-5; size: -; V: TRBV5-1; CDR3: CASSSGTEETQYF
J: TRBJ2-7; size: -; V: TRBV5-7; CDR3: CASSPRQAGLKEYF
J: TRBJ1-4; size: -; V: TRBV7-6; CDR3: CASSVSGAYNEKLFF